This TCR beta chain was observed in a study of Ad26.COV2.S vaccination and SARS-CoV-2 variants. Study in general: Intramuscularly, Ad26.COV2.S was given either once or twice, 56 days apart.

The treatment here: 15 to 20 received Ad26.COV2.S at low or high dose, single or two shots; about 5 received placebo; per-sample allocation not given. Sampling was performed 63 days after the first vaccine or placebo injection. The data were produced by immunoSEQ multiplex PCR, yet TCRdb's version contains in-frame clones alone and is incomplete. The repertoire holds almost 400,000 clones, with about 91% as singletons. The table lists this clone with a few counts. The antigen remains unidentified. This CDR3 region has 14 residues. Germline V gives CDR1 MNHNY, CDR2 SVGAGI (reference sequence). Trimming removed 6 bases from V and 4 bases from J, with 15 bases in between. Study results and limitations: Non-spike TCR breadth was similar in vaccine and placebo recipients.

The starting material was peripheral blood, obtained in a trial of Ad26.COV2.S vaccine versus placebo. The receptor was derived from a person between 18 and 65 years old who received the Ad26.COV2.S COVID-19 vaccine or a placebo. This chain connects TRBV6-6 to TRBJ1-1, with a possible D match to TRBD1 (6 bases). The chain's CDR3 is CASRPTGGATEAFF. The CDR3 DNA reads TGTGCCAGCAGGCCGACGGGGGGCGCCACTGAAGCTTTCTTT.